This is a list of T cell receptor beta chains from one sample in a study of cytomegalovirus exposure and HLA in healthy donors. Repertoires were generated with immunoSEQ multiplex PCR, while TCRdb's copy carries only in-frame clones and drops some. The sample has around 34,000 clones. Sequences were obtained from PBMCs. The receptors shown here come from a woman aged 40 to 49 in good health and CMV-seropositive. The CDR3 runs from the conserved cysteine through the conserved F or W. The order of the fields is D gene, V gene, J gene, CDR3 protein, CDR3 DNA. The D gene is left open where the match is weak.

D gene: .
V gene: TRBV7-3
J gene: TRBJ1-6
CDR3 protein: CASSPDSHDNSPLHF
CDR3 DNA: TGTGCCAGCAGCCCCGACAGTCATGATAATTCACCCCTCCACTTT

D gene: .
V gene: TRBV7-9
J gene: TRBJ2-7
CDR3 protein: CASSPRGGPAYEQYF
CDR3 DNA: TGTGCCAGCAGCCCCAGGGGAGGGCCAGCCTACGAGCAGTACTTC

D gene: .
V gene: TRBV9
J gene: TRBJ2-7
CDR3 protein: CASSVGQGPYEQYF
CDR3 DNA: TGTGCCAGCAGCGTAGGCCAGGGCCCCTACGAGCAGTACTTC

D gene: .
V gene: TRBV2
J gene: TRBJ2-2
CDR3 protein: CASRDTDFRRELFF
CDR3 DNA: TGTGCCAGCCGGGACACGGACTTTCGAAGGGAGCTGTTTTTT

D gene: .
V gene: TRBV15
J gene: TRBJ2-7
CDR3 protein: CATSREIGRTTYEQYF
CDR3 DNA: TGTGCCACCAGCAGAGAAATAGGCAGGACTACCTACGAGCAGTACTTC

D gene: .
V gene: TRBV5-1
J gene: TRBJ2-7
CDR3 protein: CASSSGGSSYEQYF
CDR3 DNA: TGCGCCAGCAGCTCCGGCGGGTCAAGCTACGAGCAGTACTTC

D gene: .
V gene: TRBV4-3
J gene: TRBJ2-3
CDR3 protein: CASSQGFRDWADTQYF
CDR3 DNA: TGCGCCAGCAGCCAAGGCTTCCGGGACTGGGCAGATACGCAGTATTTT

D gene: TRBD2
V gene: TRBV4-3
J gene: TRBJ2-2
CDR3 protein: CASSQDSSSGRDNGELFF
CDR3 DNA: TGCGCCAGCAGCCAAGATTCTTCTAGCGGGAGGGACAACGGGGAGCTGTTTTTT

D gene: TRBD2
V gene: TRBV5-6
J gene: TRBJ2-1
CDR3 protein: CASSPGLAHNEQFF
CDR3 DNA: TGTGCCAGCAGCCCAGGACTAGCGCACAATGAGCAGTTCTTC

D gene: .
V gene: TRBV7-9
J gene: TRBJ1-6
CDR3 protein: CASSGLSGNNSPLHF
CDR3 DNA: TGTGCCAGCAGCGGACTCTCCGGGAATAATTCACCCCTCCACTTT